The 29 T cell receptor beta chains presented below share a single source sample, sequenced in a study of T cell responses to AZD1222 COVID-19 vaccine listed by TCRdb under 2021. Preparation of the library involved the immunoSEQ multiplex PCR assay. TCRdb holds this immuneACCESS table with in-frame rearrangements only. Some clones are missing; in checked studies, unresolved V genes explain under half, and the rest has no known cause. In this sample the table shows around 89,000 clones, 85% to 90% of which occur a single time. The ten most abundant clones make up approximately 10% of the sample. What the time point label conveys for this sample: baseline before first vaccination. The sample was peripheral blood, taken on day 0 of AZD1222 vaccination. These receptors were obtained from an adult in good health.

This clone has only a few counts. The chain links TRBV2 to TRBJ1-1; D not resolved. Trimming pared 6 bases from V and 0 bases from J, leaving 8 bases between. The germline V gene has CDR1 SNHLY and CDR2 FYNNEI. The CDR3 extends over 13 amino acids. The CDR3 nucleotides read TGTGCCAGCAGGGTGAGTTTGAACACTGAAGCTTTCTTT. It is translated as CASRVSLNTEAFF.

The chain joins TRBV18 to TRBJ2-7; D is perhaps TRBD1 or TRBD2 (5 bases each). Per the germline V gene, CDR1 is KGHSH and CDR2 is LQKENI. CDR3 length: 14 amino acids. V lost 3 bases, J lost 3 bases, and 12 bases lay in between. CDR3 protein: CASSPGDAGYEQYF. The CDR3 DNA reads as TGTGCCAGCTCACCCGGGGACGCGGGCTACGAGCAGTACTTC.

The chain is built from TRBV2 and TRBJ2-2; a possible D gene is TRBD1 (6 bases). Germline V gene sequence: CDR1 SNHLY, CDR2 FYNNEI. V lost 6 bases and J lost 6, with 11 bases in between. The CDR3 runs to 13 residues. The CDR3 sequence is CASRQDSSGELFF. The DNA for the CDR3 is TGTGCCAGCAGACAGGACAGTTCCGGGGAGCTGTTTTTT.

This chain connects TRBV27 to TRBJ1-2; 7 bases match TRBD1. Germline CDR1 is MNHEY and CDR2 is SMNVEV (reference sequence). This CDR3 region has 13 residues. Germline trimming cut 5 bases from V and 12 bases from J; bases unmatched to any gene: 12. CDR3 region: CASSTTRQGANTF. The CDR3 DNA follows: TGTGCCAGCAGTACGACGCGACAGGGCGCGAACACCTTC.

This clone was recorded once. The rearrangement joins TRBV28 to TRBJ2-5; 9 bases agree with TRBD2. Unmatched junction bases numbered 16, after V lost 8 bases and J lost 3 bases. CDR1 and CDR2 from the germline V gene are MDHEN and SYDVKM. This CDR3 is 17 amino acids long. The CDR3 DNA reads as TGTGCCAGCCAACCGGGACTAGCAAGGCAGAAAAAAGAGACCCAGTACTTC. Its translation is CASQPGLARQKKETQYF.

The chain uses TRBV5-4 and TRBJ1-3; D remains unclear. Germline-derived CDR1 and CDR2 are SGHNT and YYREEE (reference sequence). The CDR3 length is 12 residues. V dropped 4 bases and J dropped 4 bases, with 6 bases sitting between them. CDR3 loop: CASSQRGNTIYF. The CDR3 coding sequence is TGTGCCAGCAGCCAAAGAGGAAACACCATATATTTT.

The chain combines TRBV10-1 with TRBJ2-4; D not resolved. V gave up 3 bases and J gave up 6 bases, with 3 bases separating them. The CDR3 extends over 11 amino acids. Germline V CDR1 and CDR2: WNHNN, SYGVQD (reference sequence). Here the CDR3 DNA reads TGCGCCAGCAGTGACAGAAACATTCAGTACTTC. This codes for CASSDRNIQYF.

This clone has just one count. This chain links TRBV18 with TRBJ1-1; no clear D. The V gene lost 0 bases and the J gene lost 1 base, with 12 bases spanning the gap. The CDR3 extends over 16 amino acids. Germline V gives CDR1 KGHSH, CDR2 LQKENI. CDR3 protein: CASSPPRRVENTEAFF. CDR3 DNA: TGTGCCAGCTCACCACCTCGGAGGGTAGAGAACACTGAAGCTTTCTTT.

The genes are TRBV29-1 and TRBJ2-7, with D perhaps matching TRBD2 (6 bases). Germline V CDR1 and CDR2: SQVTM, ANQGSEA. V was shortened by 7 bases and J by 4 bases, with 17 bases between the two germline ends. This CDR3 spans 13 amino acids. CDR3 protein: CSARAGSEYEQYF. The CDR3 DNA reads as TGCAGCGCCCGGGCGGGATCAGAATACGAGCAGTACTTC.

The CDR3 DNA follows: TGTGCCAGCAGCCAAGCCGGGACTAGCGGGAAATACGAGCAGTACTTC. It codes for CASSQAGTSGKYEQYF. The chain joins TRBV4-2 to TRBJ2-7; 13 nucleotides align to TRBD2. The CDR3 extends over 16 amino acids. V was pared by 1 base and J by 4 bases, with 4 bases of the junction left unmatched. Germline lookup yields CDR1 LGHNA and CDR2 YNFKEQ.

This clone was detected only once. This chain joins TRBV19 and TRBJ2-1, with TRBD2 matching over 9 bases. Germline loops: CDR1 LNHDA, CDR2 SQIVND (reference sequence). The CDR3 spans 18 residues. J gave up 4 bases and V 0 bases, and 10 bases lay outside the gene matches. The CDR3 bases are TGTGCCAGTAGTATAGATCCTACCCTGACTAGCGGATACAATGAGCAGTTCTTC. Protein sequence: CASSIDPTLTSGYNEQFF.

The chain employs TRBV2 and TRBJ2-7, with D perhaps matching TRBD2 (5 bases). Germline V CDR1 and CDR2: SNHLY, FYNNEI. The length of the CDR3 is 12 residues. V shed 6 bases and J shed 4 bases, with 10 bases lying between them. The DNA for the CDR3 is TGTGCCAGCAGCGGACTCCGGTACGAGCAGTACTTC. Translating it yields CASSGLRYEQYF.

This clone was counted a single time. V usage is TRBV2 and J usage is TRBJ2-1; 10 bases agree with TRBD2. Germline V lookup: CDR1 SNHLY, CDR2 FYNNEI. The CDR3 spans 14 residues. V shed 11 bases, J shed 4 bases, and the junction held 8 bases outside the gene matches. CDR3 loop: CAGGGTSVYNEQFF. CDR3 sequence (DNA): TGTGCCGGAGGGGGGACTAGCGTTTACAATGAGCAGTTCTTC.

The chain carries TRBV7-2 and TRBJ2-7; D is undetermined. V lost 1 base to trimming and J lost 3 bases, with 13 bases between them. The CDR3 loop spans 15 amino acids. The V gene's germline CDR1 is SGHTA and CDR2 FQGNSA. DNA of the CDR3: TGTGCCAGCAGCTTAGGGGCCGCTCCTGTCTACGAGCAGTACTTC. It is translated as CASSLGAAPVYEQYF. Drawing the rest from reference TRBV7-2 and TRBJ2-7, the complete variable domain is GAGVSQSPSNKVTEKGKDVELRCDPISGHTALYWYRQSLGQGLEFLIYFQGNSAPDKSGLPSDRFSAERTGGSVSTLTIQRTQQEDSAVYLCASSLGAAPVYEQYFGPGTRLTVT.

The chain recombines TRBV15 with TRBJ1-2, with 7 bases lining up with TRBD1. The CDR3 runs to 16 residues. The V segment lost 1 base and the J segment 8 bases; nucleotides outside the gene matches: 13. Germline values: CDR1 LNHNV, CDR2 YYDKDF (reference sequence). The CDR3 reads CATSRVPMDRLYGYTF. In DNA form, the CDR3 reads TGTGCCACCAGCAGAGTTCCAATGGACAGGCTCTACGGCTACACCTTC.

CDR3 protein: CASSEDTNTGELFF. In DNA, the CDR3 is TGTGCCAGCAGCGAGGATACGAACACCGGGGAGCTGTTTTTT. The rearrangement joins TRBV6-5 to TRBJ2-2; D is uncertain. The CDR3 contains 14 residues. Trimming pared 6 bases from V and 0 bases from J, leaving 8 bases between. CDR1 is MNHEY, CDR2 SVGAGI, per germline.

The chain carries TRBV5-1 and TRBJ1-4; maybe TRBD1 (5 bases). V lost 4 bases, J lost 7 bases, and 14 bases lay in between. There are 14 residues in the CDR3. Per germline, CDR1 SGHRS and CDR2 YFSETQ. In DNA form, the CDR3 reads TGCGCCAGCAGCCTCGACGGGGGGAGTGAAAAACTGTTTTTT. It encodes CASSLDGGSEKLFF.

V and J are TRBV5-3 and TRBJ2-3; 7 bases align to TRBD2. TRBV5-3 is an open reading frame, and its role is uncertain. The CDR3 is 17 amino acids. J gave up 3 bases and V 2 bases, and 12 bases lay outside the gene matches. CDR3 residues: CARSFPGAGRYTDTQYF. DNA of the CDR3: TGTGCCAGAAGCTTCCCGGGAGCGGGGCGGTATACAGATACGCAGTATTTT.

Comment on this clone: This same CDR3 is encoded by further DNA sequences in the sample. The V gene is TRBV5-1, the J gene TRBJ2-7; 9 bases align to TRBD1. Germline V gene data show CDR1 as SGHRS and CDR2 as YFSETQ. The CDR3 spans 14 residues. Unmatched junction bases numbered 0, after V lost 0 bases and J lost 2 bases. The CDR3 bases are TGCGCCAGCAGCTTGGGACAGGGGGCCTACGAGCAGTACTTC. Translating it yields CASSLGQGAYEQYF.

The chain links TRBV29-1 to TRBJ2-7, with 9 bases that match TRBD2. The germline V gene encodes CDR1 SQVTM and CDR2 ANQGSEA. Trimming cost V 4 bases and J 8 bases; bases outside gene matches: 9. The CDR3 spans 13 residues. The CDR3 DNA is TGCAGCGTTGGTTCGGATAGCGGGAGTAAGCAGTACTTC. This codes for CSVGSDSGSKQYF.

This clone was seen once. The J gene is TRBJ2-1, the V gene TRBV28; 14 bases fit TRBD2. The CDR3 contains 15 residues. After removal of 5 bases from V and 8 bases from J, the junction contained 5 bases not matched to a gene. Germline V gene sequence: CDR1 MDHEN, CDR2 SYDVKM. The CDR3 sequence is CASSPGLAGAHEQFF. In nucleotides, the CDR3 is TGTGCCAGCAGTCCGGGACTAGCGGGAGCGCATGAGCAGTTCTTC.

This chain connects TRBV4-1 to TRBJ2-1; tentative D call: TRBD2 (6 bases). Germline V CDR1 and CDR2: MGHRA, YSYEKL. The CDR3 has 15 amino acids. V gave up 4 bases and J gave up 8 bases, with 18 bases separating them. The CDR3 spells CASSPQEVLAYEQFF. DNA for the CDR3: TGCGCCAGCAGCCCCCAGGAGGTACTAGCATATGAGCAGTTCTTC.

V and J are TRBV19 and TRBJ1-2; TRBD1 is a possible D gene (5 bases). The CDR3 is made up of 14 amino acids. V was cut by 7 bases and J by 7 bases, with 19 bases left in between. Germline assignment: CDR1 LNHDA and CDR2 SQIVND (reference sequence). The CDR3 DNA reads TGTGCCAGTACCTCAGGGCCCGGGAGAGGTGGCTACACCTTC. It yields the protein CASTSGPGRGGYTF.

V and J are TRBV2 and TRBJ2-5, with a weak D call TRBD2 (6 bases). Per the germline V gene, CDR1 is SNHLY and CDR2 is FYNNEI. Trimming took 6 bases from V and 5 from J, leaving 13 bases between them. The CDR3 has 13 residues. CDR3 residues: CASSRRGGETQYF. CDR3 in DNA: TGTGCCAGCAGCCGGAGGGGCGGTGAGACCCAGTACTTC.

This clone has just a few counts. V is TRBV5-4 and J is TRBJ2-1; 9 nucleotides line up with TRBD2. The V gene end was trimmed by 0 bases and the J gene end by 9 bases; junction bases not matched to a gene: 7. The CDR3 length is 15 residues. Per the germline V gene, CDR1 is SGHNT and CDR2 is YYREEE (reference sequence). CDR3 residues: CASSLEGGGAREQFF. The CDR3 bases are TGTGCCAGCAGCTTGGAAGGCGGGGGGGCTCGTGAGCAGTTCTTC.

This clone was observed a single time. The genes are TRBV5-1 and TRBJ2-5, with 11 nucleotides matching TRBD2. Unmatched junction bases numbered 6, after V lost 4 bases and J lost 1 base. The CDR3 runs 16 residues. Germline V lookup: CDR1 SGHRS, CDR2 YFSETQ. The CDR3 is CASSVILAGVQETQYF. CDR3 bases: TGCGCCAGCAGCGTCATACTAGCGGGAGTCCAAGAGACCCAGTACTTC.

This clone was seen a single time. The chain is built from TRBV2 and TRBJ1-4, with TRBD1 matching 8 bases. Germline lookup yields CDR1 SNHLY and CDR2 FYNNEI. CDR3 length equals 15 residues. The V and J ends lost 5 bases and 4 bases, in that order; junction bases with no gene match: 6. CDR3 DNA: TGTGCCAGCAGTCTAAACAGGGGGAATAATGAAAAACTGTTTTTT. Encoded protein: CASSLNRGNNEKLFF.

V gene TRBV2 combines with J gene TRBJ1-2; D is perhaps TRBD1 (5 bases). Per germline, CDR1 SNHLY and CDR2 FYNNEI. V was shortened by 6 bases and J by 4 bases, with 12 bases between the two germline ends. This CDR3 contains 13 residues. CDR3 nucleotide sequence: TGTGCCAGCAGGCAGGGTGAGGGCTATGGCTACACCTTC. Translation: CASRQGEGYGYTF.

The rearrangement joins TRBV24-1 to TRBJ1-2, with D possibly matching TRBD1 (5 bases). CDR3 size: 12 residues. The germline V gene has CDR1 KGHDR and CDR2 SFDVKD. Trimming stripped 5 bases from V and 8 bases from J, with 11 bases between. CDR3 region: CATSARVRGYTF. CDR3 DNA: TGTGCCACCAGTGCCAGGGTCCGCGGCTACACCTTC.